The 7 T cell receptor beta chains below were found in one sample sequenced in a study of blood T cells in healthy people across ages (dated by TCRdb to the mid-2010s). The library was made by 5' RACE. The reads were generated on an Illumina HiSeq 2500. The second PCR ran for about 7 to 11 cycles and used a J-beta primer mix along with a sample-barcoded 5' primer. Using fastp at Q25 and MiXCR, TCRdb reprocessed the public reads and kept productive beta chains. One record per CDR3 amino acid sequence lists the most common genes and DNA. Here the sample has roughly 1,700,000 distinct CDR3 sequences; roughly 28% occur a single time. The ten largest account for 6.5% to 8.5% of the sample. Sequencing used blood. These receptors were obtained from a woman under 40 in good health.

This clonotype was seen a few times. CDR3 in DNA: TGTGCCATCAGTAGGACAGGGGGCACAGATACGCAGTATTTT. Its protein is CAISRTGGTDTQYF. The chain is built from TRBV10-3 and TRBJ2-3; 9 nucleotides align to TRBD1. V shed 5 bases and J 1 base; nucleotides not matched to a gene: 1. The CDR3 extends over 14 amino acids. Germline V gene data show CDR1 as ENHRY and CDR2 as SYGVKD.

The chain has TRBV2 and TRBJ2-6; D is unresolved. The germline V gene encodes CDR1 SNHLY and CDR2 FYNNEI. CDR3 length: 12 residues. V was cut by 10 bases and J by 4 bases, with 8 bases left in between. The CDR3 loop is CATTVGANVLTF. In nucleotides, the CDR3 is TGTGCCACCACGGTAGGGGCCAACGTCCTGACTTTC.

There are many counts of this clonotype. V and J are TRBV28 and TRBJ2-1; TRBD2 might be the D (5 bases). Trimming removed 8 bases from V and 7 bases from J, with 12 bases in between. The CDR3 has 12 amino acids. The V gene's germline CDR1 is MDHEN and CDR2 SYDVKM. DNA for the CDR3: TGTGCCAGCGACGGGGTTCGGAATGAGCAGTTCTTC. Its protein product is CASDGVRNEQFF.

The chain has TRBV11-2 and TRBJ2-7; TRBD1 matches 8 bases. The germline V gene encodes CDR1 SGHAT and CDR2 FQNNGV. The CDR3 loop spans 15 amino acids. V gave up 1 base and J gave up 4 bases; unmatched junction bases: 6. The CDR3 is CASSLGQRTGYEQYF. The CDR3 coding sequence is TGTGCCAGCAGCTTAGGCCAGAGGACAGGGTACGAGCAGTACTTC.

The DNA of the CDR3 is TGCGCCAGCAGCTTGGATGGGCGGGGTAGAACAGATACGCAGTATTTT. Its translation is CASSLDGRGRTDTQYF. The chain employs TRBV5-1 and TRBJ2-3; tentatively, D is TRBD2 (6 bases). CDR3 length: 16 residues. Trimming took 0 bases from V and 3 from J, leaving 14 bases between them. Germline CDR1 is SGHRS and CDR2 is YFSETQ.

For this clonotype: At one boundary the junction diverges from the germline segment, which might be a read error. The chain employs TRBV11-2 and TRBJ2-5; 9 bases fit TRBD2. The CDR3 has 14 amino acids. Germline CDR1 SGHAT, CDR2 FQNNGV. CDR3 residues: CASGLAGVLETQYF. The CDR3 DNA follows: TGTGCCAGCGGCTTAGCGGGGGTTTTGGAGACCCAGTACTTC.

In its sample, this clonotype was seen a few times. A much bigger clone sits one base away, suggesting this may be a read error. The V and J genes are TRBV12-3 or TRBV12-4 and TRBJ2-5, with D possibly being TRBD1 (5 bases). Trimming pared 3 bases from V and 4 bases from J, leaving 15 bases between. This CDR3 region has 15 residues. CDR3 in amino acids: CASSLGPQLIETQYF. CDR3 in DNA: TGTGCCAGCAGTTTGGGGCCGCAATTAATAGAGACCCAGTACTTC.